The 19 T cell receptor beta chains below come from one sample, sequenced in a study of blood T cell repertoires in COVID-19. Produced via immunoSEQ multiplex PCR; TCRdb's table is partial and in-frame only. Among about 59,000 clones listed, around 81% were seen once. The sequencing sample was made of peripheral blood. The receptor source for this set is a woman aged 80 or over with acute or convalescent COVID-19.

The chain recombines TRBV6-5 with TRBJ1-2; 8 bases are a match to TRBD1. Germline assignment: CDR1 MNHEY and CDR2 SVGAGI. V was pared by 8 bases and J by 4 bases, with 6 bases of the junction left unmatched. The CDR3 contains 13 residues. DNA of the CDR3: TGTGCCAGCGCCGACAGGGGCTTCTATGGCTACACCTTC. Protein sequence: CASADRGFYGYTF.

The chain links TRBV27 to TRBJ2-1; TRBD1 might be the D (5 bases). The CDR3 has 17 residues. Germline V gene data show CDR1 as MNHEY and CDR2 as SMNVEV (reference sequence). V was trimmed by 2 bases and J by 0 bases, leaving 14 bases between them. The CDR3 nucleotides are TGTGCCAGCAGTTTAAATTTAGGGGATAGCTCCTACAATGAGCAGTTCTTC. This codes for CASSLNLGDSSYNEQFF.

DNA for the CDR3: TGTGCCAGCAGTTTGTTCCAGTTGCTGTCCACCGGGGAGCTGTTTTTT. Amino acids: CASSLFQLLSTGELFF. The chain employs TRBV28 and TRBJ2-2, with D unclear. Trimming took 3 bases from V and 4 from J, leaving 15 bases between them. This CDR3 has 16 amino acids. The germline V gene has CDR1 MDHEN and CDR2 SYDVKM.

This clone showed up just once. The gene calls are TRBV28 and TRBJ2-5, with a possible D match to TRBD2 (5 bases). Germline CDR1 reads MDHEN; CDR2 reads SYDVKM. The germline V and J ends were trimmed by 2 bases and 4 bases, with 8 bases remaining between them. The CDR3 covers 13 residues. Written as DNA, the CDR3 is TGTGCCAGCAGTTTAAGTGGGAGAGAGACCCAGTACTTC. The encoded protein is CASSLSGRETQYF.

This clone was seen repeatedly, ten times or more. V and J are TRBV5-4 and TRBJ2-5; 7 bases line up with TRBD1. Trimming cost V 9 bases and J 1 base; bases outside gene matches: 6. Germline assignment: CDR1 SGHNT and CDR2 YYREEE (reference sequence). This CDR3 spans 13 amino acids. The CDR3 region has the DNA TGTGCCACCTGGGACAGCTTCCAAGAGACCCAGTACTTC. It is translated as CATWDSFQETQYF. The entire variable domain, with the rest obtained from reference TRBV5-4 and TRBJ2-5, is as follows: ETGVTQSPTHLIKTRGQQVTLRCSSQSGHNTVSWYQQALGQGPQFIFQYYREEENGRGNFPPRFSGLQFPNYSSELNVNALELDDSALYLCATWDSFQETQYFGPGTRLLVL.

This chain joins TRBV6-5 and TRBJ1-1; D is ambiguous. The CDR3 is 13 amino acids. Germline CDR1 MNHEY, CDR2 SVGAGI. Trimming shortened V by 8 bases and J by 0 bases, and 10 bases separated the two germline ends. CDR3 DNA sequence: TGTGCCAGCTCGGAGAGTTTGAACACTGAAGCTTTCTTT. It encodes CASSESLNTEAFF.

This clone was picked up one time. This chain connects TRBV11-3 to TRBJ2-3; 8 bases are a match to TRBD1. The V segment lost 5 bases and the J segment 2 bases; nucleotides outside the gene matches: 6. The germline V gene has CDR1 SGHNT and CDR2 YENEEA. The CDR3 has 15 residues. CDR3 sequence (DNA): TGTGCCAGCAGCCCTGGACAGGGTAACACAGATACGCAGTATTTT. Its protein product is CASSPGQGNTDTQYF.

The chain links TRBV2 to TRBJ2-7; TRBD1 is a possible D gene (6 bases). CDR3 length equals 13 residues. Germline CDR1 SNHLY, CDR2 FYNNEI. Trimming took 6 bases from V and 2 from J, leaving 11 bases between them. Written as DNA, the CDR3 is TGTGCCAGCAGACCCCGGGACACCTACGAGCAGTACTTC. Amino acid sequence: CASRPRDTYEQYF.

This sequence joins TRBV19 and TRBJ1-4; 7 bases are shared with TRBD1. Germline lookup yields CDR1 LNHDA and CDR2 SQIVND (reference sequence). With V trimmed by 6 bases and J by 8 bases, 12 bases remained unmatched. CDR3 length equals 15 residues. The CDR3 here is CASSHVDGTEEKLFF. CDR3 in DNA: TGTGCCAGTAGCCACGTGGACGGGACAGAGGAAAAACTGTTTTTT. Full variable domain (missing parts from reference TRBV19 and TRBJ1-4): DGGITQSPKYLFRKEGQNVTLSCEQNLNHDAMYWYRQDPGQGLRLIYYSQIVNDFQKGDIAEGYSVSREKKESFPLTVTSAQKNPTAFYLCASSHVDGTEEKLFFGSGTQLSVL.

The chain uses TRBV3-1 (or the pseudogene TRBV3-2) and TRBJ2-5; D call uncertain. Germline-derived CDR1 and CDR2 are LGHDT and YNNKEL (reference sequence). CDR3 length: 13 amino acids. V was pared by 4 bases and J by 0 bases, with 6 bases between. CDR3: CASSPAYQETQYF. The CDR3 nucleotides read TGTGCCAGCAGCCCAGCGTACCAAGAGACCCAGTACTTC.

The CDR3 protein is CASSLRAGGYGYTF. The CDR3 DNA reads as TGTGCCAGCAGCCTAAGGGCAGGGGGTTATGGCTACACCTTC. V is TRBV3-1 (or the pseudogene TRBV3-2) and J is TRBJ1-2, with 7 positions matching TRBD1. The germline gives CDR1 LGHDT, CDR2 YNNKEL (reference sequence). J gave up 5 bases and V 4 bases, and 7 bases lay outside the gene matches. The CDR3 contains 14 residues.

This chain links TRBV5-1 with TRBJ2-5; 11 bases agree with TRBD2. The CDR3 spans 18 residues. V trimming: 1 base; J trimming: 4 bases; junction bases outside the gene matches: 12. The germline V gene encodes CDR1 SGHRS and CDR2 YFSETQ. CDR3: CASSLMASGRRTGETQYF. The CDR3 bases are TGCGCCAGCAGCTTGATGGCTAGCGGGAGGCGTACGGGAGAGACCCAGTACTTC.

This chain links TRBV2 with TRBJ1-1; D is possibly TRBD1 (6 bases). Germline CDR1 is SNHLY and CDR2 is FYNNEI. The CDR3 has 15 residues. Trimming removed 2 bases at V and 6 bases at J, with 16 bases between. CDR3 amino acids: CASSEWARGAPEAFF. The CDR3 nucleotides read TGTGCCAGCAGTGAATGGGCCAGGGGAGCCCCTGAAGCTTTCTTT.

The genes are TRBV7-2 and TRBJ2-5; no reliable D call. Trimming cost V 5 bases and J 3 bases, with 10 bases left between them. CDR1 SGHTA and CDR2 FQGNSA come from the germline V gene. The CDR3 extends over 13 amino acids. CDR3 residues: CASSSLRKETQYF. CDR3 coding DNA: TGTGCCAGCAGCAGCTTACGTAAAGAGACCCAGTACTTC.

CDR3: CASTELGAWADQETQYF. The CDR3 DNA is TGTGCCAGCACCGAATTAGGGGCATGGGCCGACCAAGAGACCCAGTACTTC. The chain couples TRBV28 to TRBJ2-5; perhaps TRBD1 as D (5 bases). Per germline, CDR1 MDHEN and CDR2 SYDVKM. The CDR3 runs 17 residues. V was cut by 7 bases and J by 0 bases, with 21 bases left in between. The whole variable domain, filled in from reference TRBV28 and TRBJ2-5, reads DVKVTQSSRYLVKRTGEKVFLECVQDMDHENMFWYRQDPGLGLRLIYFSYDVKMKEKGDIPEGYSVSREKKERFSLILESASTNQTSMYLCASTELGAWADQETQYFGPGTRLLVL.

J is TRBJ1-2 and V is TRBV19, with TRBD1 as a possible D gene (5 bases). CDR1 and CDR2 (germline): LNHDA, SQIVND (reference sequence). Trimming cost V 10 bases and J 6 bases, with 18 bases left between them. CDR3 length equals 13 residues. CDR3 sequence: CATRTSLAHGYTF. The CDR3 DNA is TGTGCCACCCGGACAAGTTTGGCCCATGGCTACACCTTC.

The CDR3 loop is CASSAATSTDTQYF. CDR3 nucleotides: TGTGCCAGCAGTGCGGCGACGAGCACAGATACGCAGTATTTT. The V gene is TRBV7-2, the J gene TRBJ2-3; D unresolved. V was shortened by 6 bases and J by 0 bases, with 10 bases between the two germline ends. Germline V gene data show CDR1 as SGHTA and CDR2 as FQGNSA. The CDR3 sequence is 14 residues long.

The chain employs TRBV5-1 and TRBJ2-3, with a possible D match to TRBD2 (6 bases). CDR1 is SGHRS and CDR2 is YFSETQ in the germline V gene. V lost 0 bases to trimming and J lost 1 base, with 12 bases between them. The CDR3 is 16 residues long. The CDR3 here is CASSLVSGVGTDTQYF. The CDR3 DNA sequence: TGCGCCAGCAGCTTGGTTAGCGGAGTGGGCACAGATACGCAGTATTTT.

V is TRBV27 and J is TRBJ2-1; TRBD2 matches 8 bases. Germline lookup yields CDR1 MNHEY and CDR2 SMNVEV (reference sequence). This CDR3 is built from 15 residues. With V trimmed by 8 bases and J by 6 bases, 12 bases remained unmatched. For the CDR3, the DNA is TGTGCCAGCGCAAAGGCTAGCGGGTCCGCCAATGAGCAGTTCTTC. Translation: CASAKASGSANEQFF.